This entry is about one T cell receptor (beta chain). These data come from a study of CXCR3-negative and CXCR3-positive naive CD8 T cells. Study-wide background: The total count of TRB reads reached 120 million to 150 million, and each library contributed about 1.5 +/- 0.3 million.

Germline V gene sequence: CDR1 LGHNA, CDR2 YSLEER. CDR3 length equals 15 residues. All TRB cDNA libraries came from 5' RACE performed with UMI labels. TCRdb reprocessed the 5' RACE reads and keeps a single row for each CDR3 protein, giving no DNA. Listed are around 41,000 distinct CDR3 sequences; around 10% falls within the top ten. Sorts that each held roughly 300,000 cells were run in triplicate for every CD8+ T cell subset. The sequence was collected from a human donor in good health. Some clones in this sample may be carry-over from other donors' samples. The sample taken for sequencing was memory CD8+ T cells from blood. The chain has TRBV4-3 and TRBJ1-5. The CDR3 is CASSQEMGSNQPQHF.